This T cell receptor (beta chain) was profiled in a study of OX40 agonist ivuxolimab in advanced cancers. General study points: Dose levels from 0.1 to 3.0 mg/kg saw CD4+ and CD8+ blood T cells expand clonally by week 6.

The CDR3 sequence is 15 residues long. Germline V lookup: CDR1 MNHNS, CDR2 SASEGT. Trimming stripped 5 bases from V and 4 bases from J, with 15 bases between. Here immunoSEQ multiplex PCR was the method, and the copy in TCRdb shows in-frame clones only, minus some. The sample consists of about 81,000 clones, 88% of them appearing once. Turning to this clone: The antigen is unknown.

The chain joins TRBV6-1 to TRBJ1-3; D perhaps matches TRBD1 (5 bases). Specimen: CD4+ or CD8+ T cells sorted from blood, collected in a trial of the OX40 agonist ivuxolimab. The TCR comes from an adult with an advanced solid tumor such as melanoma, head and neck, liver or kidney cancer. CDR3 nucleotide sequence: TGTGCCAGCAGTCGGGACCGCACTCAAGGAAACACCATATATTTT. Protein: CASSRDRTQGNTIYF.